The 6 T cell receptor beta chains given below trace back to one sample, sequenced in a study of radiation and T cells in renal cell carcinoma. Time point in this sample: baseline pretreatment blood. As for treatment: 15 Gy SBRT to primary tumor, nephrectomy 4 weeks later. Here immunoSEQ multiplex PCR was the method, and the copy in TCRdb shows in-frame clones only, minus some. The sample records some 150,000 clones, 70% to 90% being singletons. The sample consisted of blood, taken from a patient whose treatment included radiotherapy and nephrectomy. Receptors originate from a woman aged 50 to 60 with renal cell carcinoma.

The gene calls are TRBV7-2 and TRBJ2-7, with 11 bases lining up with TRBD1. Germline V gives CDR1 SGHTA, CDR2 FQGNSA. This CDR3 has 15 residues. Unmatched junction bases numbered 6, after V lost 8 bases and J lost 0 bases. The CDR3 reads CASREGTGGSYEQYF. CDR3 nucleotide sequence: TGTGCCAGCCGGGAGGGGACAGGGGGCTCCTACGAGCAGTACTTC.

The sample holds one count of this clone. This chain uses TRBV6-5 with TRBJ1-2, with TRBD1 matching 7 bases. V shed 4 bases, J shed 4 bases, and the junction held 6 bases outside the gene matches. Per germline, CDR1 MNHEY and CDR2 SVGAGI. This CDR3 has 14 amino acids. For the CDR3, the DNA is TGTGCCAGCAGTTCCGGGACAGACTTCTATGGCTACACCTTC. It is translated as CASSSGTDFYGYTF.

This chain uses TRBV11-1 with TRBJ2-5, with 14 positions matching TRBD2. Trimming at V came to 5 bases and at J to 1 base, leaving 9 bases not matched to a gene. Looked up from germline, CDR1 is SGHAT and CDR2 is FQDESV (reference sequence). The CDR3 loop spans 18 amino acids. The CDR3 protein is CASSPGLAGGNFQETQYF. The CDR3 bases are TGTGCCAGCAGCCCAGGACTAGCGGGGGGCAACTTCCAAGAGACCCAGTACTTC.

The chain couples TRBV2 to TRBJ2-4; no clear D gene. The CDR3 has 12 amino acids. Per the germline V gene, CDR1 is SNHLY and CDR2 is FYNNEI. V lost 5 bases and J lost 8, with 10 bases in between. The CDR3 nucleotides are TGTGCCAGCAGTTTTGATAGGGACATTCAGTACTTC. It is translated as CASSFDRDIQYF. Complete variable domain (other parts from reference TRBV2 and TRBJ2-4): EPEVTQTPSHQVTQMGQEVILRCVPISNHLYFYWYRQILGQKVEFLVSFYNNEISEKSEIFDDQFSVERPDGSNFTLKIRSTKLEDSAMYFCASSFDRDIQYFGAGTRLSVL.

The rearrangement links TRBV10-1 to TRBJ2-3; the match to TRBD2 covers 9 bases. In germline, CDR1 is WNHNN, CDR2 SYGVQD (reference sequence). The CDR3 loop spans 15 amino acids. The J segment lost 1 base and the V segment lost 6 bases, leaving 5 bases of the junction unmatched. CDR3 region: CASSLQRGGTDTQYF. The CDR3 DNA sequence: TGCGCCAGCAGCCTCCAGCGGGGGGGCACAGATACGCAGTATTTT.

This chain uses TRBV7-2 with TRBJ1-1, with D possibly matching TRBD1 (6 bases). Germline loops: CDR1 SGHTA, CDR2 FQGNSA. Deletions cut 1 base from V and 11 bases from J, with 17 bases between. The CDR3 sequence is 14 residues long. The CDR3 loop reads CASSLDARGGEAFF. The CDR3 DNA reads as TGTGCCAGCAGCTTAGACGCCAGGGGTGGTGAGGCTTTCTTT. Variable domain in full (rest from reference TRBV7-2 and TRBJ1-1): GAGVSQSPSNKVTEKGKDVELRCDPISGHTALYWYRQSLGQGLEFLIYFQGNSAPDKSGLPSDRFSAERTGGSVSTLTIQRTQQEDSAVYLCASSLDARGGEAFFGQGTRLTVV.